The following is a T cell receptor beta chain sequence with its context. The data stem from a study of blood T cells in healthy people across ages. Per the germline V gene, CDR1 is SEHNR and CDR2 is FQNEAQ (reference sequence). J was trimmed by 3 bases and V by 5 bases; bases with no gene match: 10. The length of the CDR3 is 16 residues. A second PCR of 7 to 11 cycles used a sample-barcoded 5' primer and a J-beta primer mix. TCRdb independently ran MiXCR on the 5' RACE reads; one entry per CDR3 protein. The sample contains about 1 million distinct CDR3 sequences, roughly 45% of which appear only once.

This sequence joins TRBV7-9 and TRBJ2-3; the match to TRBD2 covers 8 bases. The source of this sequence is a woman aged 60-75 years in good health. Sequenced material: blood. CDR3 amino acids: CASSPSGGGVTDTQYF. The CDR3 coding sequence is TGTGCCAGCAGCCCATCGGGGGGGGGAGTAACAGATACGCAGTATTTT.